This T cell receptor (beta chain) was obtained from a study of T cell repertoires in cytomegalovirus infection. Study-level information: Epitope selection comprised recently identified HLA-C-restricted CMV epitopes and well-studied HLA-B-restricted CMV epitopes. Public TCR beta signatures marked donors with CMV infection and the matching HLA. Study findings and constraints: The ex vivo response was dominated by HLA-C-restricted CMV-specific TCR beta clonotypes.

Deletions cut 7 bases from V and 1 base from J, with 15 bases between. Germline V gives CDR1 MNHNY, CDR2 SVGAGI (reference sequence). The CDR3 loop spans 15 amino acids. This clonotype turned up a few times. What it binds is unknown. From the reads, TCRdb called clonotypes with MiXCR, one entry per CDR3 protein. The sample has roughly 570,000 distinct CDR3 sequences; about 39% are singletons. The rearrangement links TRBV6-6 to TRBJ2-3, with a tentative D call TRBD2 (7 bases). The receptor was derived from a human donor in good health (CMV status not recorded). Some clones in this sample may be carry-over from other donors' samples. Specimen: cultured PBMCs, collected from culture after CMV antigen stimulation. Written as DNA, the CDR3 is TGTGCCAGCACCCTGGGGGGGGCCCGCACAGATACGCAGTATTTT. Translating gives CASTLGGARTDTQYF.